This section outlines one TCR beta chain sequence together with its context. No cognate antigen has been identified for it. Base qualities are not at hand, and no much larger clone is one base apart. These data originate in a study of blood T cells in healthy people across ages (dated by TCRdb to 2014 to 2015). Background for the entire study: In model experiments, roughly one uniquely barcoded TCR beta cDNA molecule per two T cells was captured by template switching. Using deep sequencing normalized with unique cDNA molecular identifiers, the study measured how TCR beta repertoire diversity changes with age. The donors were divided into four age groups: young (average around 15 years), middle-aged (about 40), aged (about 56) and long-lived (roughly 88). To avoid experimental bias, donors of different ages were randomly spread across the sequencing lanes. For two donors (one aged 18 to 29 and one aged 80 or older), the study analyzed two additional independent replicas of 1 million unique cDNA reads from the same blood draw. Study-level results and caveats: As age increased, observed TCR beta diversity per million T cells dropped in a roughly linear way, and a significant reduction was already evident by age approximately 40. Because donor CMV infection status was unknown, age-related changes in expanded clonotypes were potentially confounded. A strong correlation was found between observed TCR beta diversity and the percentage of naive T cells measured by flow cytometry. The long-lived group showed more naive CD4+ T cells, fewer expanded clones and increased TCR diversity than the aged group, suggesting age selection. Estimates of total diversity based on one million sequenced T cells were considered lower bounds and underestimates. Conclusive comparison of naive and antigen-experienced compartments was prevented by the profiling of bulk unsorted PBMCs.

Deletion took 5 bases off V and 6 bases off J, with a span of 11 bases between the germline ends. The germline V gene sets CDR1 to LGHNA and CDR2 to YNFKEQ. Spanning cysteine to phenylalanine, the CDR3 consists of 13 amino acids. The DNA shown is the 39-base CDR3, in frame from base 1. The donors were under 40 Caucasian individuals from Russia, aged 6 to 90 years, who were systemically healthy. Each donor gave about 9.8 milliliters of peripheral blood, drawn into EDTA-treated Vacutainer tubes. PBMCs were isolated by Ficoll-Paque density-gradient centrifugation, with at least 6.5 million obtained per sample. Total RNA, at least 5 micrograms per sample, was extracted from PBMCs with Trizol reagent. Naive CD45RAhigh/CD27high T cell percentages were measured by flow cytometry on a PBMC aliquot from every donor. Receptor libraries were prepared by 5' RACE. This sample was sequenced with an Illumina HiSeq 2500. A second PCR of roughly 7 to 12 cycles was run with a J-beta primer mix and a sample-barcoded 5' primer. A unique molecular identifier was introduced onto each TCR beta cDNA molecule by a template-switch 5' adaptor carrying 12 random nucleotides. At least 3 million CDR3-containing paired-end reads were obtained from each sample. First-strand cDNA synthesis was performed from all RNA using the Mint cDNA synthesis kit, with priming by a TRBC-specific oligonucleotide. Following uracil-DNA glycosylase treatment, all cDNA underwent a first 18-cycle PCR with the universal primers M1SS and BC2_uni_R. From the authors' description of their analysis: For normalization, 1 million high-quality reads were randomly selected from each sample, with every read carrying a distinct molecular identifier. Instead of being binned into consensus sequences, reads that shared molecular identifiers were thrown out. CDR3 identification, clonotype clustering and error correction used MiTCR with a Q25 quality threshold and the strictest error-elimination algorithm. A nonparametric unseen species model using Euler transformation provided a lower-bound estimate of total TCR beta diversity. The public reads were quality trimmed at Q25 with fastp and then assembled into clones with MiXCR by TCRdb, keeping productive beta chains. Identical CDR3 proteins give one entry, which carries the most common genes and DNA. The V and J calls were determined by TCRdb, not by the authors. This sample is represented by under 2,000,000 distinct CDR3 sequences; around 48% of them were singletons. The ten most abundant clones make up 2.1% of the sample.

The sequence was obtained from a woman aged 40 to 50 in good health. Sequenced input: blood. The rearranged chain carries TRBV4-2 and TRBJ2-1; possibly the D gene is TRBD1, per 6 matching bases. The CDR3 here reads CASSAQDSNEQFF. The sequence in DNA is TGTGCCAGCAGCGCCCAGGACAGCAATGAGCAGTTCTTC.